The rows below give T cell receptor beta chains drawn from one sample of a study of shared clonotypes between healthy human individuals. The data were produced by immunoSEQ multiplex PCR, yet TCRdb's version contains in-frame clones alone and is incomplete. The sample includes roughly 700,000 clones, about 74% of them seen just once. The sample taken for sequencing was memory CD4+ T cells sorted from blood. These TCRs come from a woman between 25 and 40 years old in good health. Each CDR3 is given with its conserved first and last residue. The D gene is left open where the match is weak. Some rows have no size entry. The others give once, few or many, or a class for an expanded clone.

v_gene: TRBV4-1
d_gene: TRBD1
j_gene: TRBJ1-5
abundance: few
len: 16
CDR3aa: CASSPSRTGLNQPQHF
CDR3nt: TGCGCCAGCAGCCCCTCCAGGACAGGGCTCAATCAGCCCCAGCATTTT

v_gene: TRBV5-1
d_gene: .
j_gene: TRBJ2-7
abundance: .
len: 14
CDR3aa: CASSLDIGRSEQYF
CDR3nt: TGCGCCAGCAGCTTGGATATCGGGCGTTCCGAGCAGTACTTC

v_gene: TRBV2
d_gene: .
j_gene: TRBJ1-1
abundance: .
len: 14
CDR3aa: CASSFQTMNTEAFF
CDR3nt: TGTGCCAGCAGTTTCCAGACCATGAACACTGAAGCTTTCTTT

v_gene: TRBV10-2
d_gene: .
j_gene: TRBJ1-2
abundance: .
len: 13
CDR3aa: CASKGYQNYGYTF
CDR3nt: TGCGCCAGCAAGGGTTACCAGAACTATGGCTACACCTTC

v_gene: TRBV14
d_gene: .
j_gene: TRBJ2-1
abundance: .
len: 18
CDR3aa: CASSQDSLSSDSYNEQFF
CDR3nt: TGTGCCAGCAGCCAAGACTCGTTATCGTCCGATTCCTACAATGAGCAGTTCTTC

v_gene: TRBV27
d_gene: TRBD1
j_gene: TRBJ1-1
abundance: .
len: 12
CDR3aa: CASRRTGFGAFF
CDR3nt: TGTGCCAGCAGAAGGACAGGGTTTGGAGCTTTCTTT

v_gene: TRBV2
d_gene: .
j_gene: TRBJ2-7
abundance: .
len: 13
CDR3aa: CASSEGLYYEQYF
CDR3nt: TGTGCCAGCAGCGAGGGACTGTACTACGAGCAGTACTTC

v_gene: TRBV30
d_gene: TRBD1
j_gene: TRBJ2-5
abundance: .
len: 13
CDR3aa: CAWTRQGGETQYF
CDR3nt: TGTGCCTGGACCCGACAGGGTGGCGAGACCCAGTACTTC

v_gene: TRBV18
d_gene: TRBD1
j_gene: TRBJ2-2
abundance: few
len: 14
CDR3aa: CASSYRGSDGELFF
CDR3nt: TGTGCCAGCTCGTACAGGGGATCCGACGGGGAGCTGTTTTTT

v_gene: TRBV28
d_gene: TRBD1
j_gene: TRBJ1-2
abundance: .
len: 12
CDR3aa: CASTSGGYGYTF
CDR3nt: TGTGCCAGCACTTCAGGGGGCTATGGCTACACCTTC

v_gene: TRBV6-5
d_gene: .
j_gene: TRBJ1-1
abundance: few
len: 13
CDR3aa: CASSWNPDTEAFF
CDR3nt: TGTGCCAGCAGTTGGAATCCCGACACTGAAGCTTTCTTT

v_gene: TRBV5-4
d_gene: TRBD2
j_gene: TRBJ2-6
abundance: .
len: 18
CDR3aa: CASRTGTSAPAGANVLTF
CDR3nt: TGTGCCAGCAGAACCGGGACTAGCGCCCCAGCGGGGGCCAACGTCCTGACTTTC

v_gene: TRBV18
d_gene: .
j_gene: TRBJ1-3
abundance: .
len: 15
CDR3aa: CASSPALSSGNTIYF
CDR3nt: TGTGCCAGCTCACCAGCGCTTAGCTCTGGAAACACCATATATTTT

v_gene: TRBV7-9
d_gene: TRBD1
j_gene: TRBJ1-5
abundance: .
len: 16
CDR3aa: CASSLGPQGTDQPQHF
CDR3nt: TGTGCCAGCAGCTTAGGGCCACAGGGGACAGATCAGCCCCAGCATTTT

v_gene: TRBV11-3
d_gene: .
j_gene: TRBJ2-1
abundance: .
len: 14
CDR3aa: CASSLVALSNEQFF
CDR3nt: TGTGCCAGCAGCTTAGTCGCCCTTTCCAATGAGCAGTTCTTC

v_gene: TRBV6-6
d_gene: .
j_gene: TRBJ2-1
abundance: .
len: 11
CDR3aa: CASNDGSRLFF
CDR3nt: TGTGCCAGCAATGACGGGAGCAGGCTGTTCTTC

v_gene: TRBV6-1
d_gene: .
j_gene: TRBJ1-5
abundance: few
len: 13
CDR3aa: CASRNTYNQPQHF
CDR3nt: TGTGCCAGCAGGAACACCTACAATCAGCCCCAGCATTTT

v_gene: TRBV21-1
d_gene: .
j_gene: TRBJ1-3
abundance: .
len: 17
CDR3aa: CASSVPSSGTGRNTIYF
CDR3nt: TGTGCCAGCAGCGTACCCTCGTCCGGGACAGGGCGAAACACCATATATTTT

v_gene: TRBV27
d_gene: .
j_gene: TRBJ2-1
abundance: .
len: 14
CDR3aa: CASSPGGNYNEQFF
CDR3nt: TGTGCCAGCAGCCCAGGGGGGAACTACAATGAGCAGTTCTTC

v_gene: TRBV2
d_gene: .
j_gene: TRBJ1-5
abundance: .
len: 15
CDR3aa: CASRNLDRYNQPQHF
CDR3nt: TGTGCCAGCAGGAACCTCGACAGATACAATCAGCCCCAGCATTTT

v_gene: TRBV19
d_gene: .
j_gene: TRBJ2-2
abundance: .
len: 13
CDR3aa: CASTGSFTGELFF
CDR3nt: TGTGCCAGTACCGGGAGTTTTACCGGGGAGCTGTTTTTT

v_gene: TRBV6-1
d_gene: .
j_gene: TRBJ1-2
abundance: .
len: 16
CDR3aa: CASSEGRSGANYGYTF
CDR3nt: TGTGCCAGCAGTGAAGGTCGGTCAGGGGCTAACTATGGCTACACCTTC

v_gene: TRBV2
d_gene: .
j_gene: TRBJ2-7
abundance: .
len: 11
CDR3aa: CASSWMYEQYF
CDR3nt: TGTGCCAGCAGCTGGATGTACGAGCAGTACTTC

v_gene: TRBV14
d_gene: .
j_gene: TRBJ2-2
abundance: .
len: 14
CDR3aa: CASSPRAGTGELFF
CDR3nt: TGTGCCAGCAGCCCCAGGGCGGGCACCGGGGAGCTGTTTTTT

v_gene: TRBV5-1
d_gene: .
j_gene: TRBJ2-5
abundance: .
len: 15
CDR3aa: CASSFGIAGYGTQYF
CDR3nt: TGCGCCAGCAGCTTCGGAATAGCTGGGTACGGGACCCAGTACTTC

v_gene: TRBV21-1
d_gene: .
j_gene: TRBJ2-7
abundance: few
len: 15
CDR3aa: CASSKLEGLSYEQYF
CDR3nt: TGTGCCAGCAGCAAATTGGAGGGCCTCTCCTACGAGCAGTACTTC

v_gene: TRBV28
d_gene: TRBD2
j_gene: TRBJ2-3
abundance: .
len: 14
CDR3aa: CASRQTSLGDTQYF
CDR3nt: TGTGCCAGCAGACAGACTAGCCTGGGAGATACGCAGTATTTT

v_gene: TRBV19
d_gene: TRBD1
j_gene: TRBJ1-5
abundance: .
len: 14
CDR3aa: CASREGAHRQPQHF
CDR3nt: TGTGCCAGTAGAGAGGGGGCGCACCGGCAGCCCCAGCATTTT

v_gene: TRBV19
d_gene: .
j_gene: TRBJ2-4
abundance: .
len: 15
CDR3aa: CASSQSGVGKNIQYF
CDR3nt: TGTGCCAGTAGTCAGTCAGGGGTTGGCAAAAACATTCAGTACTTC

v_gene: TRBV27
d_gene: TRBD1
j_gene: TRBJ1-1
abundance: .
len: 13
CDR3aa: CASSWTGDTEAFF
CDR3nt: TGTGCCAGCTCCTGGACAGGGGACACTGAAGCTTTCTTT

v_gene: TRBV6-1
d_gene: .
j_gene: TRBJ2-2
abundance: .
len: 14
CDR3aa: CASSGQRYTGELFF
CDR3nt: TGTGCCAGCAGCGGACAGAGATACACCGGGGAGCTGTTTTTT

v_gene: TRBV6-6
d_gene: TRBD1
j_gene: TRBJ2-7
abundance: .
len: 15
CDR3aa: CASSSPGQGTYEQYF
CDR3nt: TGTGCCAGCAGCTCTCCGGGACAGGGAACCTACGAGCAGTACTTC

v_gene: TRBV28
d_gene: .
j_gene: TRBJ1-5
abundance: .
len: 11
CDR3aa: CASRGGKPQHF
CDR3nt: TGTGCCAGCCGGGGAGGGAAGCCCCAGCATTTT

v_gene: TRBV19
d_gene: .
j_gene: TRBJ2-7
abundance: .
len: 13
CDR3aa: CASSGTGTYEQYF
CDR3nt: TGTGCCAGTAGCGGAACAGGGACCTACGAGCAGTACTTC

v_gene: TRBV27
d_gene: .
j_gene: TRBJ2-5
abundance: few
len: 11
CDR3aa: CASSYQETQYF
CDR3nt: TGTGCCAGCAGTTACCAAGAGACCCAGTACTTC

v_gene: TRBV2
d_gene: TRBD1
j_gene: TRBJ2-7
abundance: .
len: 15
CDR3aa: CASADSGTGGYEQYF
CDR3nt: TGTGCCAGCGCCGACTCCGGGACAGGGGGCTACGAGCAGTACTTC

v_gene: TRBV23-1
d_gene: .
j_gene: TRBJ2-5
abundance: .
len: 15
CDR3aa: CASSQSMGDVETQYF
CDR3nt: TGCGCCAGCAGTCAATCTATGGGGGACGTAGAGACCCAGTACTTC

v_gene: TRBV7-9
d_gene: TRBD1
j_gene: TRBJ2-7
abundance: .
len: 15
CDR3aa: CASSLNRGISSEQYF
CDR3nt: TGTGCCAGCAGCTTGAACAGGGGAATCTCGTCCGAGCAGTACTTC

v_gene: TRBV7-8
d_gene: .
j_gene: TRBJ2-7
abundance: .
len: 16
CDR3aa: CASRPGLPRVNGEQYF
CDR3nt: TGTGCCAGCAGACCCGGACTCCCGCGGGTGAATGGCGAGCAGTACTTC

v_gene: TRBV14
d_gene: TRBD1
j_gene: TRBJ1-4
abundance: .
len: 14
CDR3aa: CASSLQGAGEKLFF
CDR3nt: TGTGCCAGCAGCCTACAGGGGGCGGGGGAAAAACTGTTTTTT

v_gene: TRBV5-6
d_gene: TRBD2
j_gene: TRBJ2-7
abundance: .
len: 15
CDR3aa: CASSLFGTSQYEQYF
CDR3nt: TGTGCCAGCAGCTTGTTCGGGACTAGTCAGTACGAGCAGTACTTC

v_gene: TRBV29-1
d_gene: .
j_gene: TRBJ2-2
abundance: few
len: 14
CDR3aa: CSVLASRGRGELFF
CDR3nt: TGCAGCGTTCTAGCGTCCAGGGGTCGCGGGGAGCTGTTTTTT

v_gene: TRBV5-5
d_gene: .
j_gene: TRBJ2-7
abundance: .
len: 16
CDR3aa: CASSLALGGLSYEQYF
CDR3nt: TGTGCCAGCAGCTTGGCATTGGGCGGACTCTCCTACGAGCAGTACTTC

v_gene: TRBV19
d_gene: .
j_gene: TRBJ1-3
abundance: .
len: 15
CDR3aa: CASIGEIHAGNTIYF
CDR3nt: TGTGCCAGTATAGGGGAGATCCACGCTGGAAACACCATATATTTT

v_gene: TRBV18
d_gene: TRBD1
j_gene: TRBJ1-1
abundance: .
len: 15
CDR3aa: CASSPRQGAGTEAFF
CDR3nt: TGTGCCAGCTCACCAAGACAGGGGGCCGGCACTGAAGCTTTCTTT